The present entry profiles one T cell receptor (beta chain) with its context. The junction does not match germline at one end; this may be a read error. This specimen belongs to a study of blood T cell repertoires in COVID-19. Clones were read by immunoSEQ multiplex PCR, and TCRdb kept only the in-frame ones, dropping some. The sample lists 220,000 or so clones, under 90% occurring once. The sequence came from an older woman who had recovered from COVID-19. Sample: PBMCs or T cells enriched from blood (not recorded which).

CDR3 bases: TGCGCCAGCAGCTCGTTACAGGGTTCCTCCGAGCAGTACTTC. Translated, it gives CASSSLQGSSEQYF. The V and J genes are TRBV5-1 and TRBJ2-7, with D possibly matching TRBD1 (6 bases). Per the germline V gene, CDR1 is SGHRS and CDR2 is YFSETQ. The length of the CDR3 is 14 residues.